This T cell receptor (beta chain) comes out of a study of blood T cell repertoires in COVID-19. The wider study: Sample material is recorded as cDNA or gDNA derived from T cells, B-cell-depleted T cells, or PBMCs.

Original data processing: Amplification with reference gene primers provided the estimates of nucleated cell counts. The repertoire was sequenced with immunoSEQ multiplex PCR; TCRdb's copy has only in-frame clones and lacks some. That table supplies the V and J calls and clone size; D and trimming were determined from the DNA. Among 200,000 to 250,000 clones listed, about 90% were seen once. This sequence originates from a man aged 60-69 years with acute or convalescent COVID-19. The sequenced material came from peripheral blood.

In nucleotides, the CDR3 is TGTGCCAGCAGTTCCCTAGGGGGAAAACTGTTTTTT. Translation gives CASSSLGGKLFF. V usage is TRBV12-3 or TRBV12-4 and J usage is TRBJ1-4, with a weak D call TRBD1 (6 bases). The CDR3 totals 12 residues. The V gene lost 4 bases and the J gene lost 10 bases, with 10 bases spanning the gap.